One T cell receptor beta chain is described in this entry. Germline CDR1 is SGHRS and CDR2 is YFSETQ. The V segment lost 0 bases and the J segment 5 bases; nucleotides outside the gene matches: 8. The CDR3 length is 17 residues. The record originates from a study of OX40 agonist ivuxolimab in advanced cancers. Study in general: Administration of intravenous ivuxolimab to patients occurred every 2 weeks at 0.01 to 10 mg/kg. Partial responses were achieved by three patients: one hepatocellular carcinoma, two cutaneous melanoma. Prior therapy, whether anti-PD-1, anti-PD-L1 or anti-CTLA-4, was allowed, and roughly 40% had some.

TCRdb's table, derived via immunoSEQ multiplex PCR, lists solely in-frame clones and lacks some. Among 78,000 or so clones listed, about 85% were seen once. The investigators sampled blood at baseline, at cycle 4 day 1, and at cycle 7 day 1. The sample in question was CD4+ or CD8+ T cells sorted from blood, obtained in a trial of the OX40 agonist ivuxolimab. This receptor was identified in an adult with an advanced solid tumor such as melanoma, head and neck, liver or kidney cancer. The V and J genes are TRBV5-1 and TRBJ2-1; the match to TRBD2 covers 10 bases. CDR3 amino acids: CASSLGTSGRWDNEQFF. The CDR3 nucleotides are TGCGCCAGCAGCTTGGGGACTAGCGGACGTTGGGACAATGAGCAGTTCTTC.